A single TCR beta chain is shown here with its context. This clone has only a few counts. What this receptor recognizes is not known. Per-base qualities were not stored, and no clone one base away is much larger. The data were obtained in a study of CD8+ T cells in alopecia areata (dated by TCRdb to 2016 to 2018). Broadly, across the study: Treated patients were enrolled in an open-label pilot trial of oral tofacitinib at 5 to 10 mg twice daily for moderate-to-severe alopecia areata. Patients received tofacitinib for 6 to 18 months and were then followed off drug for 6 months to check for delayed response and recurrence. Disease severity in treated patients was measured with the SALT score, which quantifies the percentage of affected scalp surface area. The study used high-throughput TCRbeta sequencing to examine T cell clonal expansion in alopecia areata, in both the C3H/HeJ mouse model and human patients. Human TCRbeta sequencing covered scalp tissue and sorted CD4+ and CD8+ peripheral blood T cells from patchy and totalis/universalis alopecia areata patients and healthy controls. Patients on tofacitinib were biopsied at baseline and after 4 and 24 weeks of treatment, and several of the patients also had a later scalp biopsy. Scalp clonality was compared across normal scalp (n=4), patchy alopecia areata scalp (n=8), and alopecia totalis/universalis scalp (n=8). The RNA source kit depended on sample type: the PAXgene miRNA kit for fixed scalp, the miRNeasy kit for PBMCs, and the RNeasy kit for mouse skin. TCRbeta CDR3 regions were amplified by immunoSEQ multiplex PCR using 35 Vbeta forward and 13 Jbeta reverse primers. Paper-wide results and their limitations: During tofacitinib treatment, many expanded lesional clones stuck around in both scalp and blood, and this persistence may partly explain why relapse happens after treatment is stopped. Compared with normal scalp, lesional scalp, particularly in alopecia totalis/universalis, had higher clonality and more expanded CD8+ clones, which suggests antigenic drive. Scalp clonality and the number of expanded CD8+ clones among the top 100 scalp clones were significantly decreased by tofacitinib. Because the treated cohort was small and had just a single nonresponder, larger studies are needed to establish links between baseline CD8+ expansion and response. TCR sequences shared between patients were less clear than in mice, possibly partly because of HLA diversity in the patient population. Scalp TCR repertoire analysis is complicated because resident alphabeta T cells in normal human skin are also sequenced, whereas mouse skin is dominated by gammadelta T cells.

Explained via the paper, the time point label denotes: around 4 weeks on oral tofacitinib. The intended sense of this specimen's treatment or condition label: oral pan-JAK inhibitor, 5-10 mg twice daily. From alopecia areata patients, peripheral blood was collected along with lesional scalp punch biopsies. PBMCs were isolated by density centrifugation and stained for CD3, CD4 and CD8, after which CD4+ and CD8+ T cells were sorted on a FACSAria. Reading the germline V gene gives CDR1 MNHNS and CDR2 SASEGT. From its cysteine to its phenylalanine, the CDR3 spans 14 amino acids. The entry retains the CDR3 DNA only, 42 bases that are in frame from base 1. For this chain, trimming is 8 bases at the V end and 4 bases at the J end, and the number of junction bases without a gene match is 0. The method was the immunoSEQ multiplex PCR assay. To provide template for TCR sequencing, every sample had RNA extracted and reverse transcribed into cDNA. First-strand cDNA was synthesized using SuperScript III with a 2:1 mix of oligo-dT and random hexamers. A synthetic immune receptor repertoire was used to gauge amplification bias, and whatever bias remained was removed computationally. The original pipeline was this. Raw reads were preprocessed to remove errors, and CDR3 was defined by IMGT conventions from the conserved cysteine to phenylalanine. To get clonality, Shannon entropy was normalized by log2 of the number of productive unique TCRs and the result was subtracted from 1. Scalp TCRbeta sequences were cross-referenced with sorted blood CD4 and CD8 repertoires so that the CD4 or CD8 identity of scalp clones could be inferred. Imported from immuneACCESS, the table was reduced by TCRdb to in-frame sequences with V and J called. These copies leave out some clones; in studies compared against another copy, an unresolved V gene accounts for under half, and the cause of the remainder is not known. V, J and clone size are taken as reported in that table, and D and trimming were inferred from the DNA itself. In all, the sample holds approximately 200,000 clones, and around 60% of those were seen once. The ten largest make up approximately 0.69% of the sample.

This TCR came from a human donor with alopecia areata. Source: CD4+ T cells sorted from blood, taken at week 4, from a patient treated with tofacitinib. The rearrangement combines TRBV6-1 with TRBJ2-2, with 14 middle bases fitting TRBD2. The CDR3 loop reads CASGLAGGTGELFF. Here is the DNA: TGTGCCAGCGGACTAGCGGGAGGCACCGGGGAGCTGTTTTTT.